The following is a T cell receptor (beta chain) sequence with its context. Its specificity is unknown. The data derive from a study of blood T cells in healthy people across ages. Study-level points and caveats: Fewer expanded clones and more diversity marked long-lived versus aged donors.

Peripheral blood samples of 9 to 10 milliliters were drawn from each donor. PCR was performed a second time for about 7 to 12 cycles using a sample-barcoded 5' primer and a J-beta primer mix. All cDNA molecules were each tagged by a template-switch adaptor with 12 random nucleotides. TCRdb re-called the 5' RACE reads through MiXCR, storing one row per CDR3 protein. This sample has around 580,000 distinct CDR3 sequences, with more than 45% found just once. The V and J ends lost 4 bases and 7 bases, in that order; junction bases with no gene match: 8. CDR3 length: 15 residues. Germline V gene lookup returns CDR1 SGHRS and CDR2 YFSETQ.

This TCR was recovered from an older man in good health. The sample comprised blood. J is TRBJ2-1 and V is TRBV5-1; 10 positions agree with TRBD2. In nucleotides, the CDR3 is TGCGCCAGCAGCGCCACCGGGACTAGCGTGAATGAGCAGTTCTTC. This gives the protein CASSATGTSVNEQFF.